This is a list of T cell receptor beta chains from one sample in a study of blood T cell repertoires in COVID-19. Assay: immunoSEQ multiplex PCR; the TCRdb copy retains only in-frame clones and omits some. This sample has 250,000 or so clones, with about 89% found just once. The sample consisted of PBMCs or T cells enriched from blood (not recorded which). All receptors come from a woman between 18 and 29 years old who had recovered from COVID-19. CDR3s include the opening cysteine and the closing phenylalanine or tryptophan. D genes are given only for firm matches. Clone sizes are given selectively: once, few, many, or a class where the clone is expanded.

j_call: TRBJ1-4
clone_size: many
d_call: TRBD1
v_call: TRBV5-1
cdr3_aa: CASSLAGGTNEKLFF
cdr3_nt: TGCGCCAGCAGCCTGGCAGGGGGAACTAATGAAAAACTGTTTTTT

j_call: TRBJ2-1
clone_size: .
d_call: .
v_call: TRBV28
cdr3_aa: CASSLLGIEQFF
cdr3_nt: TGTGCCAGCAGTTTACTAGGAATCGAGCAGTTCTTC

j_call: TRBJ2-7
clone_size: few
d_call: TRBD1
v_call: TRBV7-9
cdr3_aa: CASSSRDRRPWEQYF
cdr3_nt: TGTGCCAGCAGCTCAAGGGACAGGAGGCCTTGGGAGCAGTACTTC

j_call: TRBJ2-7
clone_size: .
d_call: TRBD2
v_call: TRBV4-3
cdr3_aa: CASSRGGASGEQYF
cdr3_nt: TGCGCCAGCAGTCGGGGGGGCGCCTCGGGCGAGCAGTACTTC

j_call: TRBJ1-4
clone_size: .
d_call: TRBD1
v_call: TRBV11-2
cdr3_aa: CASSSRDRPNEKLFF
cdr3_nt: TGTGCCAGCAGCTCAAGGGACAGACCTAATGAAAAACTGTTTTTT

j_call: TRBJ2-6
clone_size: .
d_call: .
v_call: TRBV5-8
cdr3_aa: CASSSGPRTDLSGANVLTF
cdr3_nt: TGTGCCAGCAGCTCGGGACCAAGGACAGACCTCTCTGGGGCCAACGTCCTGACTTTC

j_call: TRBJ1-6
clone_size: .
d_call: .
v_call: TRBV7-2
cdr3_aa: CASSQSAQGSYNSPLHF
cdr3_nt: TGTGCCAGCAGCCAGTCGGCACAGGGATCCTATAATTCACCCCTCCACTTT

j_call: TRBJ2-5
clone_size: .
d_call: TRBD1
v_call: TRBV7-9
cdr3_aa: CASSLEGQGRWETQYF
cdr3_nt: TGTGCCAGCAGCCTAGAAGGACAGGGAAGATGGGAGACCCAGTACTTC

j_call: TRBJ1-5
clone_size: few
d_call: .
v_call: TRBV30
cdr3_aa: CAWRPAGSNQPQHF
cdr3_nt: TGTGCCTGGAGGCCGGCAGGTAGCAATCAGCCCCAGCATTTT

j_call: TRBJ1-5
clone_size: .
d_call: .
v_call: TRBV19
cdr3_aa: CASRTALGGGQPQHF
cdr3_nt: TGTGCCAGTAGGACGGCGTTGGGGGGAGGACAGCCCCAGCATTTT

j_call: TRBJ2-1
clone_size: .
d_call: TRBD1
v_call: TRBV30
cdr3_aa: CACNRGRRTYNEQFF
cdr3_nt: TGTGCCTGTAACAGGGGGAGAAGAACCTACAATGAGCAGTTCTTC

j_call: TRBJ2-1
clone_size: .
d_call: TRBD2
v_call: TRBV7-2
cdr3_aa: CASSLGGGGALNNEQFF
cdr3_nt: TGTGCCAGCAGCTTAGGCGGGGGTGGAGCCTTGAACAATGAGCAGTTCTTC

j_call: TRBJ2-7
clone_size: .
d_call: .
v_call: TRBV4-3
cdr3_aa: CASSQDLGPLYEQYF
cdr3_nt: TGCGCCAGCAGCCAAGATTTGGGGCCCCTCTACGAGCAGTACTTC

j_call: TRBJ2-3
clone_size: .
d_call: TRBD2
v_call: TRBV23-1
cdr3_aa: CASSQTGTSVDTQYF
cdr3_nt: TGCGCCAGCAGTCAAACCGGGACTAGCGTTGATACGCAGTATTTT

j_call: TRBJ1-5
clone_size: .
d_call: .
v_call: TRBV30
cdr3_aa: CAWQGKGDNQPQHF
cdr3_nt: TGTGCCTGGCAAGGGAAGGGGGACAATCAGCCCCAGCATTTT

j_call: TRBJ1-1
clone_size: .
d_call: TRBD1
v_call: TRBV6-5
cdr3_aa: CASSSGQLEAFF
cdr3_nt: TGTGCCAGCAGTTCGGGACAGCTTGAAGCTTTCTTT

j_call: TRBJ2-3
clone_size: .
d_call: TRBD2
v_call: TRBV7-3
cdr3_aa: CASSFEAGGGDTQYF
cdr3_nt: TGTGCCAGCAGCTTTGAAGCGGGAGGAGGGGATACGCAGTATTTT

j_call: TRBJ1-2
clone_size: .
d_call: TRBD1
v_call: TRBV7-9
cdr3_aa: CASSLTGGIDGYTF
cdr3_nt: TGTGCCAGCAGCCTGACAGGGGGCATAGATGGCTACACCTTC

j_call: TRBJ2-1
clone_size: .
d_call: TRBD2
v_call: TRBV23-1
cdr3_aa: CASSQGTSGGPTTYNEQFF
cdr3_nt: TGCGCCAGCAGTCAAGGAACTAGCGGGGGGCCCACCACTTACAATGAGCAGTTCTTC

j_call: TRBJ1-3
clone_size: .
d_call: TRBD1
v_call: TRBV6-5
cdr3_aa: CASSRTGDSGNTIYF
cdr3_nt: TGTGCCAGCAGTAGGACAGGAGACTCTGGAAACACCATATATTTT

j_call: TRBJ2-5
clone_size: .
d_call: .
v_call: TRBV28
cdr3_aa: CASSFGIGRETQYF
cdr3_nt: TGTGCCAGCAGTTTCGGGATTGGGAGAGAGACCCAGTACTTC

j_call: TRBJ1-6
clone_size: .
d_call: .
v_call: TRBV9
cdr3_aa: CASTLTGESPLHF
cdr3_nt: TGTGCCAGCACCCTCACGGGAGAATCACCCCTCCACTTT

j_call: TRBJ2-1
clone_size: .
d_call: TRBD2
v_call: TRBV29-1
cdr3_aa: CSVPGLAGKSYNEQFF
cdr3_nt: TGCAGCGTACCGGGACTAGCGGGGAAATCCTACAATGAGCAGTTCTTC

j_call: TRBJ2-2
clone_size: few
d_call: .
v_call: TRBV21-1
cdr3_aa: CASSISGANTGELFF
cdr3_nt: TGTGCCAGCAGCATTTCCGGGGCGAACACCGGGGAGCTGTTTTTT

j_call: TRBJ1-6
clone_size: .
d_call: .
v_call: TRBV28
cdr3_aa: CASSEALYNSPLHF
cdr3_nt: TGTGCCAGCAGTGAGGCGCTCTATAATTCACCCCTCCACTTT

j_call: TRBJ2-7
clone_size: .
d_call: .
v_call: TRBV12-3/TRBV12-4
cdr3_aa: CASSFGRSYEQYF
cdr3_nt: TGTGCCAGCAGTTTCGGCAGGTCCTACGAGCAGTACTTC

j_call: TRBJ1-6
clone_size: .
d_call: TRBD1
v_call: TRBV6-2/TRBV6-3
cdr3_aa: CASSTTTGDISALHF
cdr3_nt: TGTGCCAGCAGTACTACGACAGGGGATATTTCGGCCCTCCACTTT

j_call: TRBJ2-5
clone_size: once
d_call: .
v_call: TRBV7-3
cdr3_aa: CASSLQGETQYF
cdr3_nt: TGTGCCAGCAGTCTCCAGGGGGAGACCCAGTACTTC

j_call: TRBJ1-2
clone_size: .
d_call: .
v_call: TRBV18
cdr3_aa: CASSSGAGSYTF
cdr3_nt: TGTGCCAGCTCCTCGGGAGCCGGGAGCTACACCTTC

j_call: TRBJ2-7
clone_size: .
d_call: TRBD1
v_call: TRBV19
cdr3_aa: CASSLDRGRGEQYF
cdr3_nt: TGTGCCAGTAGCCTGGACAGGGGGCGCGGCGAGCAGTACTTC

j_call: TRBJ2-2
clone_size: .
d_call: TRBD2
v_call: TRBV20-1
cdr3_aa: CSASLAGGRVRTGELFF
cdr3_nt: TGCAGTGCTAGTCTAGCGGGGGGGCGTGTCCGAACCGGGGAGCTGTTTTTT